One and the same sample provided the 8 T cell receptor beta chains below, sequenced in a study of shared T cell receptors in the human thymus. Sequencing was performed with immunoSEQ multiplex PCR; in TCRdb, only in-frame clones are kept and a portion is missing. The repertoire has 450,000 to 650,000 clones, roughly 74% of them found once; the top ten carry about 0.013%. A further study also used this sample, focusing on human thymus T cells.

The sequencing input was thymocytes. These receptors were obtained from a boy under three years old with a congenital heart defect.

The chain combines TRBV4-2 with TRBJ1-5, with TRBD1 identical over 7 bases. This CDR3 region has 17 residues. Germline loops: CDR1 LGHNA, CDR2 YNFKEQ. Trimming removed 3 bases from V and 3 bases from J; junction bases left unmatched: 11. The CDR3 bases are TGTGCCAGCAGCCATGACGTCGAAAGGGGGCCCAATCAGCCCCAGCATTTT. As protein: CASSHDVERGPNQPQHF.

The CDR3 is CASSEQGRIYNEQFF. CDR3 DNA: TGTGCCAGCAGTGAACAGGGGCGAATTTACAATGAGCAGTTCTTC. V gene TRBV6-1 combines with J gene TRBJ2-1, with a possible D match to TRBD1 (6 bases). The CDR3 sequence is 15 residues long. From germline, CDR1 is MNHNS and CDR2 SASEGT. Trimming cost V 2 bases and J 4 bases, with 12 bases left between them.

The rearrangement links TRBV5-4 to TRBJ2-3; the match to TRBD2 covers 8 bases. Germline CDR1 and CDR2: SGHNT and YYREEE (reference sequence). V gave up 6 bases and J gave up 4 bases; unmatched junction bases: 10. This CDR3 is built from 15 residues. CDR3 sequence (DNA): TGTGCCAGCAATACCGGGACTAGAATTTCAGATACGCAGTATTTT. It encodes CASNTGTRISDTQYF.

V and J are TRBV1 and TRBJ2-2; the table calls TRBD2, which could not be checked here. TRBV1 is a pseudogene. The CDR3 is 18 residues long. CDR3 residues: CTSSQDPRSSEDTGELFF. The CDR3 DNA reads TGCACCAGCAGCCAAGATCCCCGTTCCTCCGAGGACACCGGGGAGCTGTTTTTT.

The chain couples TRBV15 to TRBJ2-7; 11 bases map to TRBD2. With 3 bases clipped from V and 10 bases from J, the junction kept 14 bases outside the gene matches. The germline gives CDR1 LNHNV, CDR2 YYDKDF (reference sequence). The CDR3 runs to 16 residues. The DNA for the CDR3 is TGTGCCACCAGCAGGCCCCCAGTTGGTAGCGGGAGGGGACAGTACTTC. This sequence encodes CATSRPPVGSGRGQYF. Supplemented by reference TRBV15 and TRBJ2-7, the full variable domain reads DAMVIQNPRYQVTQFGKPVTLSCSQTLNHNVMYWYQQKSSQAPKLLFHYYDKDFNNEADTPDNFQSRRPNTSFCFLDIRSPGLGDTAMYLCATSRPPVGSGRGQYFGPGTRLTVT.

There are a few counts of this clone. The chain uses TRBV5-4 and TRBJ2-1; a possible D gene is TRBD1 (6 bases). The V end lost 4 bases, the J end lost 5 bases, and 19 bases lay between the germline ends. The CDR3 has 16 amino acids. The germline V gene has CDR1 SGHNT and CDR2 YYREEE (reference sequence). The CDR3 sequence is CASSPPRRGAHNEQFF. The CDR3 DNA is TGTGCCAGCAGCCCCCCGCGCAGGGGAGCCCACAATGAGCAGTTCTTC.

V usage is TRBV5-1 and J usage is TRBJ2-7; TRBD2 matches at 7 bases. This CDR3 contains 16 residues. The junction had 10 bases not matched to a gene; V was cut back by 4 bases and J by 0 bases. Germline V gene lookup returns CDR1 SGHRS and CDR2 YFSETQ. CDR3 in amino acids: CASSLEGGTNSYEQYF. CDR3 in DNA: TGCGCCAGCAGCCTGGAGGGTGGGACTAACTCCTACGAGCAGTACTTC.

This chain links TRBV14 with TRBJ1-3, with 8 bases identical to TRBD1. Germline trimming cut 4 bases from V and 4 bases from J; bases unmatched to any gene: 6. This CDR3 spans 15 amino acids. Germline V gene lookup returns CDR1 SGHDN and CDR2 FVKESK. CDR3 residues: CASSRRQGTGNTIYF. CDR3 sequence (DNA): TGTGCCAGCAGCCGTAGACAGGGGACGGGAAACACCATATATTTT. The full variable domain, completed using reference TRBV14 and TRBJ1-3, is EAGVTQFPSHSVIEKGQTVTLRCDPISGHDNLYWYRRVMGKEIKFLLHFVKESKQDESGMPNNRFLAERTGGTYSTLKVQPAELEDSGVYFCASSRRQGTGNTIYFGEGSWLTVV.